The entry that follows covers one T cell receptor beta chain sequence. Its antigen remains unidentified. A much larger clone lies one base from this, so it may be a read error. V lost 2 bases and J 9 bases, leaving 21 bases between the germline ends. The CDR3 sequence is 16 residues long. Germline V gene data show CDR1 as SGHRS and CDR2 as YFSETQ. Built from TCR beta cDNA, the libraries had unique molecular identifiers in them. From approximately 0.95 to 9.8 million T cells, roughly 530,000 cDNA molecules were obtained. TCRdb re-derived calls from the PCR reads in MiXCR, one entry per CDR3 protein. The sample holds about 180,000 distinct CDR3 sequences, over 25% seen once. This entry comes from a study of post-analysis software for immune sequencing data. Study at large: Patients had relapsing-remitting, secondary progressive or progressive-relapsing multiple sclerosis; some lacked subtype. Study-wide results and limits: Patients used about 5 TRBV segments, including TRBV5-6, TRBV5-1 and TRBV20-1, more often than controls.

This TCR came from a girl between 5 and 17 years old with multiple sclerosis. This chain connects TRBV5-1 to TRBJ2-1; D is possibly TRBD1 (6 bases). The sample was blood. CDR3: CASSLRGDRRAPEQFF. Written as DNA, the CDR3 is TGCGCCAGCAGCTTACGCGGTGACAGGCGGGCTCCTGAGCAGTTCTTC.